These 27 T cell receptor beta chains were all obtained from the same sample, sequenced in a study of a mutant IDH1 vaccine in newly diagnosed glioma. Libraries were prepared by immunoSEQ multiplex PCR; TCRdb keeps only in-frame clonotypes and omits some of them. The sample shows 40,000 to 45,000 clones, 80% to 85% of them seen only once. Sample time point: week 35, safety follow-up. With topical imiquimod, each dose of the vaccine consisted of 300 ug of mutant IDH1 20-mer peptide. Their recognized antigens are unknown. The source material was PBMCs, sampled from a glioma patient whose treatment included an IDH1 peptide vaccine. These receptor sequences come from a woman in her thirties or forties with glioma. Some clones in this sample may be carry-over from other donors' samples.

The chain couples TRBV29-1 to TRBJ2-7; TRBD1 might be the D (5 bases). CDR3 length: 11 amino acids. The V end was cut by 8 bases, the J end by 6 bases, with 14 bases between. Germline V gene data show CDR1 as SQVTM and CDR2 as ANQGSEA. The CDR3 here is CSLNHQGEQYF. In DNA, the CDR3 is TGCAGCCTTAACCACCAGGGCGAGCAGTACTTC.

This clone was observed a few times. The rearrangement uses TRBV29-1 and TRBJ1-2; 7 nucleotides align to TRBD1. Trimming removed 7 bases from V and 7 bases from J; junction bases left unmatched: 12. Per germline, CDR1 SQVTM and CDR2 ANQGSEA. The CDR3 is 13 amino acids. The CDR3 sequence: CSAWTGGIGGYTF. The CDR3 DNA reads as TGCAGCGCTTGGACAGGAGGTATTGGTGGCTACACCTTC.

The rearrangement joins TRBV27 to TRBJ2-1; D is ambiguous. The CDR3 contains 13 residues. The V end was cut by 6 bases, the J end by 5 bases, with 11 bases between. CDR1 is MNHEY, CDR2 SMNVEV, per germline (reference sequence). CDR3 protein: CASRSLGHNEQFF. The DNA for the CDR3 is TGTGCCAGCAGGTCATTAGGTCACAATGAGCAGTTCTTC.

This chain links TRBV6-1 with TRBJ1-1; 7 positions agree with TRBD1. The germline V gene has CDR1 MNHNS and CDR2 SASEGT. This CDR3 is built from 15 residues. The V and J ends lost 0 bases and 5 bases, in that order; junction bases with no gene match: 6. This CDR3 is CASSEATGSKTEAFF. In DNA, the CDR3 is TGTGCCAGCAGTGAAGCGACAGGGTCTAAGACTGAAGCTTTCTTT.

The V and J genes are TRBV5-4 and TRBJ1-1, with a tentative D call TRBD1 (6 bases). The CDR3 contains 16 residues. V was clipped by 5 bases and J by 3 bases, with 20 bases between them. Germline CDR1 and CDR2: SGHNT and YYREEE (reference sequence). The DNA of the CDR3 is TGTGCCAGCAGGCAGACCGGGGCCGGGGGCGACACTGAAGCTTTCTTT. It specifies CASRQTGAGGDTEAFF.

Remarks on this clone: Germline and junction disagree at one end, which may indicate a read error. This sequence joins TRBV5-4 and TRBJ2-1, with 8 nucleotides matching TRBD2. The CDR3 spans 15 residues. Germline CDR1 reads SGHNT; CDR2 reads YYREEE (reference sequence). The CDR3 region has the DNA TGTGCCAGCGTCTTCTCGGGGGGGCTGTACACTGAGCAGTTCTTC. It yields the protein CASVFSGGLYTEQFF.

This clone came up once. The chain uses TRBV5-6 and TRBJ2-5, with D hard to call. Trimming took 3 bases from V and 5 from J, leaving 14 bases between them. The CDR3 runs 14 residues. Germline V gene sequence: CDR1 SGHDT, CDR2 YYEEEE. The CDR3 bases are TGTGCCAGCAGCTCGGACCGTTGGCTTGAGACCCAGTACTTC. Its translation is CASSSDRWLETQYF. Complete variable domain (other parts from reference TRBV5-6 and TRBJ2-5): DAGVTQSPTHLIKTRGQQVTLRCSPKSGHDTVSWYQQALGQGPQFIFQYYEEEERQRGNFPDRFSGHQFPNYSSELNVNALLLGDSALYLCASSSDRWLETQYFGPGTRLLVL.

The V call is TRBV7-2, the J call TRBJ2-7, with D unresolved. Per germline, CDR1 SGHTA and CDR2 FQGNSA. V dropped 0 bases and J dropped 3 bases, with 24 bases sitting between them. The CDR3 runs 19 residues. The CDR3 loop is CASSLARSGGSLRFYEQYF. CDR3 nucleotides: TGTGCCAGCAGCTTAGCGCGGTCCGGCGGCTCACTAAGGTTCTACGAGCAGTACTTC.

The CDR3 region is CASSARVSGANVLTF. The CDR3 nucleotides read TGTGCCAGCAGTGCGAGGGTGTCTGGGGCCAACGTCCTGACTTTC. The J gene is TRBJ2-6, the V gene TRBV25-1, with D maybe TRBD2 (5 bases). The CDR3 is 15 amino acids. Looked up from germline, CDR1 is MGHDK and CDR2 is SYGVNS. Trimming removed 4 bases from V and 1 base from J, with 8 bases in between.

This rearrangement joins TRBV9 to TRBJ1-2; weak D call: TRBD1 (5 bases). In germline, CDR1 is SGDLS, CDR2 YYNGEE. The CDR3 consists of 15 residues. V lost 4 bases, J lost 6 bases, and 19 bases lay in between. Here the CDR3 reads CASSITNRDPDGYTF. The CDR3 DNA reads as TGTGCCAGCAGCATTACTAACCGGGACCCAGATGGCTACACCTTC.

This clone was seen just once. The chain links TRBV25-1 to TRBJ1-1, with D maybe TRBD1 (5 bases). V lost 4 bases and J lost 8, with 11 bases in between. The CDR3 is made up of 12 amino acids. Germline CDR1 and CDR2: MGHDK and SYGVNS. CDR3 loop: CASSGRAGEAFF. CDR3 sequence (DNA): TGTGCCAGCAGTGGCCGGGCAGGGGAAGCTTTCTTT.

The rearrangement links TRBV6-6 to TRBJ2-7, with TRBD1 matching over 9 bases. Losses at the gene ends were 6 bases for V and 4 bases for J; bases not matched to a gene: 10. Germline CDR1 reads MNHNY; CDR2 reads SVGAGI (reference sequence). This CDR3 spans 15 amino acids. CDR3 DNA sequence: TGTGCCAGCAGCGGACTCCCGGGACAGGGTTACGAGCAGTACTTC. Translating it yields CASSGLPGQGYEQYF.

The V gene is TRBV7-2, the J gene TRBJ2-2; D is unclear. Per the germline V gene, CDR1 is SGHTA and CDR2 is FQGNSA. V was cut by 1 base and J by 2 bases, with 8 bases left in between. This CDR3 has 15 residues. CDR3 in amino acids: CASSLVRRNTGELFF. In nucleotides, the CDR3 is TGTGCCAGCAGCTTAGTCCGGCGCAACACCGGGGAGCTGTTTTTT.

The chain joins TRBV7-9 to TRBJ2-7; D is unresolved. The CDR3 runs to 14 residues. Trimming removed 5 bases from V and 4 bases from J, with 15 bases in between. The germline V gene encodes CDR1 SEHNR and CDR2 FQNEAQ (reference sequence). CDR3 coding DNA: TGTGCCAGCAGCGGCCGACCCCCGATTTACGAGCAGTACTTC. Encoded protein: CASSGRPPIYEQYF.

The chain combines TRBV9 with TRBJ2-5; 10 nucleotides agree with TRBD1. Per germline, CDR1 SGDLS and CDR2 YYNGEE. V shed 3 bases, J shed 5 bases, and the junction held 7 bases outside the gene matches. The CDR3 runs to 15 residues. CDR3 sequence: CASSGPTGGIETQYF. Here the CDR3 DNA reads TGTGCCAGCAGCGGCCCGACAGGGGGCATTGAGACCCAGTACTTC.

This chain links TRBV19 with TRBJ1-6; possible D gene TRBD1, 5 bases. In germline, CDR1 is LNHDA, CDR2 SQIVND (reference sequence). V shed 7 bases and J shed 9 bases, with 19 bases lying between them. The CDR3 spans 15 residues. CDR3 sequence (DNA): TGTGCCAGTACCCTCGGGAGGACGAGGGGTTCACCCCTCCACTTT. Protein product: CASTLGRTRGSPLHF.

The chain carries TRBV25-1 and TRBJ2-4; possible D gene TRBD2, 5 bases. This CDR3 contains 15 residues. The germline gives CDR1 MGHDK, CDR2 SYGVNS. V lost 4 bases and J 7 bases, leaving 17 bases between the germline ends. DNA of the CDR3: TGTGCCAGCAGTGCCCCCTCCGAGAGGAGGAACATTCAGTACTTC. This codes for CASSAPSERRNIQYF.

In its sample, this clone was seen once. This chain uses TRBV18 with TRBJ2-7; D might be TRBD1 (5 bases). V was pared by 2 bases and J by 1 base, with 6 bases between. CDR3 length equals 13 residues. Per germline, CDR1 KGHSH and CDR2 LQKENI. The CDR3, as DNA: TGTGCCAGCTCACCAGCAGGGTCCTACGAGCAGTACTTC. This translates into CASSPAGSYEQYF.

The gene calls are TRBV6-5 and TRBJ2-7, with a possible D match to TRBD1 (6 bases). V lost 10 bases to trimming and J lost 1 base, with 14 bases between them. Germline loops: CDR1 MNHEY, CDR2 SVGAGI. The CDR3 runs 13 residues. The CDR3 DNA is TGTGCCACCTCCGACAGGTATTCCTACGAGCAGTACTTC. This encodes CATSDRYSYEQYF.

The CDR3 nucleotides are TGTGCCAGCAGCCCTAGCGGGAGCGGGAACAATGAGCAGTTCTTC. Translation: CASSPSGSGNNEQFF. This sequence joins TRBV7-8 and TRBJ2-1; 10 positions match TRBD2. The trim removed 5 bases at V and 5 bases at J, leaving 6 bases unmatched. The CDR3 runs to 15 residues. The germline V gene has CDR1 SGHVS and CDR2 FQNEAQ.

The V gene is TRBV10-3, the J gene TRBJ1-4, with 9 nucleotides matching TRBD1. Losses at the gene ends were 3 bases for V and 5 bases for J; bases not matched to a gene: 16. Germline loops: CDR1 ENHRY, CDR2 SYGVKD. The CDR3 totals 19 residues. The CDR3 region is CAISDPPHDAGTGNEKLFF. DNA of the CDR3: TGTGCCATCAGTGACCCGCCCCACGACGCCGGGACAGGGAATGAAAAACTGTTTTTT.

This clone was detected once. The chain combines TRBV28 with TRBJ2-5; tentatively, D is TRBD1 (6 bases). The CDR3 runs to 13 residues. Germline V gene sequence: CDR1 MDHEN, CDR2 SYDVKM. Trimming removed 6 bases at V and 5 bases at J, with 13 bases between. In DNA, the CDR3 is TGTGCCAGCAGGGACAGTAGTTGGGAGACCCAGTACTTC. Translated: CASRDSSWETQYF.

The rearrangement uses TRBV5-6 and TRBJ1-1; D is unresolved. Germline V gives CDR1 SGHDT, CDR2 YYEEEE. The V gene lost 7 bases and the J gene lost 11 bases, with 24 bases spanning the gap. This CDR3 spans 14 amino acids. The CDR3 reads CASAWRESPLEAFF. CDR3 bases: TGTGCCAGCGCCTGGAGGGAGTCTCCCCTCGAGGCTTTCTTT.

CDR3 nucleotides: TGTGCCAGCAGCACCCAGCTGGAAACCCCCTTAGGAGATACGCAGTATTTT. It is translated as CASSTQLETPLGDTQYF. The J gene is TRBJ2-3, the V gene TRBV9; D remains ambiguous. Germline V lookup: CDR1 SGDLS, CDR2 YYNGEE. Trimming pared 4 bases from V and 5 bases from J, leaving 23 bases between. This CDR3 contains 17 residues.

V is TRBV9 and J is TRBJ1-1; D unresolved. The V gene lost 0 bases and the J gene lost 0 bases, with 6 bases spanning the gap. CDR3 length: 14 amino acids. Germline CDR1 reads SGDLS; CDR2 reads YYNGEE. This CDR3 is CASSVGNLNTEAFF. Here the CDR3 DNA reads TGTGCCAGCAGCGTAGGTAACCTGAACACTGAAGCTTTCTTT.

This clone was recorded once. The rearrangement links TRBV4-2 to TRBJ2-1; the match to TRBD2 covers 12 bases. Germline CDR1 LGHNA, CDR2 YNFKEQ. Losses at the gene ends were 6 bases for V and 8 bases for J; bases not matched to a gene: 17. The CDR3 length is 18 residues. The CDR3, as DNA: TGTGCCAGCAGTCTGCGGCCTAGCGGGAGGGCCGTAGTAGATGAGCAGTTCTTC. Translated: CASSLRPSGRAVVDEQFF.

The chain uses TRBV19 and TRBJ1-2; D possibly corresponds to TRBD1 (5 bases). This CDR3 has 14 residues. V was trimmed by 7 bases and J by 2 bases, leaving 14 bases between them. The V gene's germline CDR1 is LNHDA and CDR2 SQIVND (reference sequence). The CDR3 spells CASNLRDANYGYTF. The DNA of the CDR3 is TGTGCCAGTAATCTCCGGGACGCAAACTATGGCTACACCTTC.